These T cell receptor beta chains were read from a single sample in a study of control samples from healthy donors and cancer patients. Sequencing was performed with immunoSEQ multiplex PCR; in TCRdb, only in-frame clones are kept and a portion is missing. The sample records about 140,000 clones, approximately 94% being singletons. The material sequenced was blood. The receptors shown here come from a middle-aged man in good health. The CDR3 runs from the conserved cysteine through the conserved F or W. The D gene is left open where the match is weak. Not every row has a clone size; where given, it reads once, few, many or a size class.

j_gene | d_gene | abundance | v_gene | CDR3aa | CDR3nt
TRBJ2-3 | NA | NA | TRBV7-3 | CASSWGIAADTQYF | TGTGCCAGCAGCTGGGGCATCGCCGCAGATACGCAGTATTTT
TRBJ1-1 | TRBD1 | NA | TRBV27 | CASSRTGGTEAFF | TGTGCCAGCAGTCGCACAGGGGGCACTGAAGCTTTCTTT
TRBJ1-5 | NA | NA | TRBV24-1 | CATQGNNQPQHF | TGTGCCACCCAGGGGAACAATCAGCCCCAGCATTTT
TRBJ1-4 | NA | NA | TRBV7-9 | CASSLVGAGEKLFF | TGTGCCAGCAGCTTAGTAGGGGCAGGAGAAAAACTGTTTTTT
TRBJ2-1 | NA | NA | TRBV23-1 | CASVFRDAFPSNEQFF | TGCGCCAGCGTTTTCCGGGACGCTTTCCCTAGCAATGAGCAGTTCTTC
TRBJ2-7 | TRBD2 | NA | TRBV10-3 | CAISESSGVGYEQYF | TGTGCCATCAGTGAGTCTAGCGGGGTAGGCTACGAGCAGTACTTC
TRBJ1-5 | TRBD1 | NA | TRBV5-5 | CASSLTGVNQPQHF | TGTGCCAGCAGCTTGACAGGGGTTAATCAGCCCCAGCATTTT
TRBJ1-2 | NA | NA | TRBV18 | CASSPGVGGGYTF | TGTGCCAGCTCACCCGGAGTAGGAGGAGGCTACACCTTC
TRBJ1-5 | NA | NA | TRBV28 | CASSLGTGDGPQHF | TGTGCCAGCAGTTTAGGGACGGGGGACGGGCCCCAGCATTTT
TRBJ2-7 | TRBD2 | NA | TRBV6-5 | CASRAGLAAYEQYF | TGTGCCAGCAGAGCGGGACTAGCGGCCTACGAGCAGTACTTC
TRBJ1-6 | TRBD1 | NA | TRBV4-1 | CASRSNYRGRRSPLHF | TGCGCCAGCCGGTCGAATTACAGGGGCCGCCGGTCACCCCTCCACTTT
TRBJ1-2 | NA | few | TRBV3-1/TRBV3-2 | CASTRGYGYTF | TGTGCCAGCACAAGGGGCTATGGCTACACCTTC
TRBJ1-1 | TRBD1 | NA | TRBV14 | CASSHPGQRNTEAFF | TGTGCCAGCAGTCATCCGGGACAGAGAAACACTGAAGCTTTCTTT
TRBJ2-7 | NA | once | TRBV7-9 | CASSLGQIYEQYF | TGTGCCAGCAGCTTAGGACAAATCTACGAGCAGTACTTC
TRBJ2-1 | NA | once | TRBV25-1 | CASSGNYNEQFF | TGTGCCAGCAGTGGGAACTACAATGAGCAGTTCTTC
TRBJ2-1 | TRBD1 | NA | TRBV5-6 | CASSPTGGSYNEQFF | TGTGCCAGCAGCCCTACAGGGGGCTCCTACAATGAGCAGTTCTTC
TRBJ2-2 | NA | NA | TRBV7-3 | CASTPGQTGELFF | TGTGCCAGCACCCCAGGACAGACCGGGGAGCTGTTTTTT